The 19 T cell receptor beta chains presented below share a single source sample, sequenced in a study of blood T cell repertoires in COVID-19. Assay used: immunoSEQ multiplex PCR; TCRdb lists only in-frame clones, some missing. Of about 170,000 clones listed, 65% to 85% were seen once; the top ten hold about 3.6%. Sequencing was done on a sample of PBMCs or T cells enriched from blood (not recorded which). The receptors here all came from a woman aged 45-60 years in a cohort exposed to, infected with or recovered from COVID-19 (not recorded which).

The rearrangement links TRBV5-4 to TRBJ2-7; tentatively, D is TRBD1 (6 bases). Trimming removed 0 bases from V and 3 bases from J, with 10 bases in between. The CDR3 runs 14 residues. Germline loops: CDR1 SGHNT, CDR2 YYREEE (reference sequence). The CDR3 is CASSLGQEIYEQYF. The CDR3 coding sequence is TGTGCCAGCAGCTTGGGACAGGAGATCTACGAGCAGTACTTC.

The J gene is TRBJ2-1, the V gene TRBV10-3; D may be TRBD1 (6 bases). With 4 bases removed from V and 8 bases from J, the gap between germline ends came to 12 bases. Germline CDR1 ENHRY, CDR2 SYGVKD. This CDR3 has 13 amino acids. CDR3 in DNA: TGTGCCATCAGTGGGCCCTCAGGGGATGAGCAGTTCTTC. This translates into CAISGPSGDEQFF.

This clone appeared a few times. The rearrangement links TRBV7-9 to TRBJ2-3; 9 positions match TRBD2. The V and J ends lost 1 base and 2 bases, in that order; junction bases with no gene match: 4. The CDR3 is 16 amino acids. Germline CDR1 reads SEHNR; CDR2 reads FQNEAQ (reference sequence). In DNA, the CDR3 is TGTGCCAGCAGCTTAGTGGCTAGCGGGACCACAGATACGCAGTATTTT. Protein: CASSLVASGTTDTQYF.

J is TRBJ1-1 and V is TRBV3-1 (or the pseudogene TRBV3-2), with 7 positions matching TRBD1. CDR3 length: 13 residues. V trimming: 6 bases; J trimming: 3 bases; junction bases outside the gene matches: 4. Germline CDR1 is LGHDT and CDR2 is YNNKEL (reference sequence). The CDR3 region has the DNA TGTGCCAGCAGGACAGGGTTATACACTGAAGCTTTCTTT. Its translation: CASRTGLYTEAFF.

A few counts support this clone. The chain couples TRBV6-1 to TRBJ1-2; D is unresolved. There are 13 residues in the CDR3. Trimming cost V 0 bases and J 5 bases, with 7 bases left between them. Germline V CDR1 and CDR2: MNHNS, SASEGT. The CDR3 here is CASSEAGEYGYTF. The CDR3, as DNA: TGTGCCAGCAGTGAAGCTGGAGAATATGGCTACACCTTC.

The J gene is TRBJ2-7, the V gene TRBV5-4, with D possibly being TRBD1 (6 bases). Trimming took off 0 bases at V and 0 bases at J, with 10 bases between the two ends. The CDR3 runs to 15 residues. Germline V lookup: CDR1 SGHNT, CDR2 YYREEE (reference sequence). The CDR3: CASSLARGSSYEQYF. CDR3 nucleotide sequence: TGTGCCAGCAGCTTGGCCAGGGGTAGCTCCTACGAGCAGTACTTC.

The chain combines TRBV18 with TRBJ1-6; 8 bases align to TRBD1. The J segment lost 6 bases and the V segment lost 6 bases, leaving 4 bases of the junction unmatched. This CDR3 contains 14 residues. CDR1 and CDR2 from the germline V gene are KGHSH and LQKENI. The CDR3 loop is CASSDRVRNSPLHF. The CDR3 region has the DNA TGTGCCAGCTCGGACAGGGTCCGTAATTCACCCCTCCACTTT.

CDR3 coding DNA: TGCAGCGTTTTCAGGGCTAACACTGAAGCTTTCTTT. It is translated as CSVFRANTEAFF. This chain joins TRBV29-1 and TRBJ1-1; tentatively, D is TRBD1 (5 bases). Germline CDR1 SQVTM, CDR2 ANQGSEA. The CDR3 is made up of 12 amino acids. V was shortened by 5 bases and J by 2 bases, with 9 bases between the two germline ends.

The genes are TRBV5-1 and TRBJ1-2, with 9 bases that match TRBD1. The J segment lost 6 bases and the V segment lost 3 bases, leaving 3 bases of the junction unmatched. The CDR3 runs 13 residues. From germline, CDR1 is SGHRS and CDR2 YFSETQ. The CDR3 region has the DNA TGCGCCAGCAGCTGGGGACAGGGTGATGGCTACACCTTC. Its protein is CASSWGQGDGYTF.

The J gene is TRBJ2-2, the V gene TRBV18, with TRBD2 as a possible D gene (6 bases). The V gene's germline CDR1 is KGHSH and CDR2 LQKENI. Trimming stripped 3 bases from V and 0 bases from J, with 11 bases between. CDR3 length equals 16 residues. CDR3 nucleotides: TGTGCCAGCTCACCCCAACGGGGGACGAACACCGGGGAGCTGTTTTTT. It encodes CASSPQRGTNTGELFF.

The CDR3 spells CASSSTPGEFSNQPQHF. The CDR3 bases are TGTGCCAGCAGCTCGACCCCAGGGGAGTTTAGCAATCAGCCCCAGCATTTT. The V gene is TRBV5-5, the J gene TRBJ1-5, with TRBD1 as a possible D gene (6 bases). The germline gives CDR1 SGHKS, CDR2 YYEKEE (reference sequence). The V gene lost 3 bases and the J gene lost 0 bases, with 16 bases spanning the gap. The CDR3 is 17 residues long.

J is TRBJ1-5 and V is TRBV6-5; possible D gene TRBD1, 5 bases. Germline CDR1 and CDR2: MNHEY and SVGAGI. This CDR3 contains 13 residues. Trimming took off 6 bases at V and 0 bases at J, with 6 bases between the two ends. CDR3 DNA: TGTGCCAGCAGGGGGCCTAGCAATCAGCCCCAGCATTTT. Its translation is CASRGPSNQPQHF.

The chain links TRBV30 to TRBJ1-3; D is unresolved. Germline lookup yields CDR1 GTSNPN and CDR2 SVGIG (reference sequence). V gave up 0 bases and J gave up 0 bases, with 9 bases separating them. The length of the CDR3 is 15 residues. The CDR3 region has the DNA TGTGCCTGGAGTGTACCAGTAAGCTCTGGAAACACCATATATTTT. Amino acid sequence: CAWSVPVSSGNTIYF.

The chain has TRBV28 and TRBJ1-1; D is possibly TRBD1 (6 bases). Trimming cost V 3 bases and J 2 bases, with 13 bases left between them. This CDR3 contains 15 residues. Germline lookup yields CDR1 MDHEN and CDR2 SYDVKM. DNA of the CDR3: TGTGCCAGCAGTTTTTTCCCGGGGGGCAACACTGAAGCTTTCTTT. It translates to CASSFFPGGNTEAFF.

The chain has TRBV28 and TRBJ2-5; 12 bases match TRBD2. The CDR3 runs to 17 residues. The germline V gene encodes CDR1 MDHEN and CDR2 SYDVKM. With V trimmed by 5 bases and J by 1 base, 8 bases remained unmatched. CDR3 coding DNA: TGTGCCAGCAGTCTGGTGACTAGCGGGGGTGTCCAAGAGACCCAGTACTTC. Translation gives CASSLVTSGGVQETQYF.

CDR3 loop: CASNREASNQPQHF. Here the CDR3 DNA reads TGTGCCAGTAATCGGGAGGCGAGCAATCAGCCCCAGCATTTT. The gene calls are TRBV19 and TRBJ1-5; no clear D. The CDR3 has 14 amino acids. The germline V gene encodes CDR1 LNHDA and CDR2 SQIVND (reference sequence). V dropped 7 bases and J dropped 1 base, with 11 bases sitting between them.

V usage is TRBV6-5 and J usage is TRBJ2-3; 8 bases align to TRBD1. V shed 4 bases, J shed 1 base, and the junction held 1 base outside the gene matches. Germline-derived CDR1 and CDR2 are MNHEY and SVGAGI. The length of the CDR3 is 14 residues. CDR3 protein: CASSSGQGTDTQYF. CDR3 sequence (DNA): TGTGCCAGCAGTTCGGGACAGGGCACAGATACGCAGTATTTT.

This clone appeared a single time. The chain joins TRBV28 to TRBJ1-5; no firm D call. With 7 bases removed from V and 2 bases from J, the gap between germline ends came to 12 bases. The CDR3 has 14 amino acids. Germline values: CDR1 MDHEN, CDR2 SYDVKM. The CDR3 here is CASIGSGGNQPQHF. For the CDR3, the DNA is TGTGCCAGCATAGGGAGCGGGGGCAATCAGCCCCAGCATTTT.

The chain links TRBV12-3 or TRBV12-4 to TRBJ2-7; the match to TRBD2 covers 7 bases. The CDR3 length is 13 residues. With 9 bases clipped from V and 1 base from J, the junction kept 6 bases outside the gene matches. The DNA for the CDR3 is TGTGCCAGTGGACTAGTTCTTTCCTACGAGCAGTACTTC. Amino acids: CASGLVLSYEQYF.